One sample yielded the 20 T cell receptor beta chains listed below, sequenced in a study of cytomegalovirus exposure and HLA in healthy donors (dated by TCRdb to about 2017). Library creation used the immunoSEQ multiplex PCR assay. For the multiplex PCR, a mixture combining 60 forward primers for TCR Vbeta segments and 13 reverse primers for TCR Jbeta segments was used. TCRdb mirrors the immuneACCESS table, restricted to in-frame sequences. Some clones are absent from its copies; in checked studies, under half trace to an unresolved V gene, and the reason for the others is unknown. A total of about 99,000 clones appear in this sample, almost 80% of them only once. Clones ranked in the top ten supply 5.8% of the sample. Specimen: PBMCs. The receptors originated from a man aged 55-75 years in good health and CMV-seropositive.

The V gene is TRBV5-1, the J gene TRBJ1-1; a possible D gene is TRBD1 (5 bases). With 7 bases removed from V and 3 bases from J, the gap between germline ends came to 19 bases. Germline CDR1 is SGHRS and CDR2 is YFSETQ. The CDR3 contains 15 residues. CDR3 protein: CASHLSGGVDTEAFF. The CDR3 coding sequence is TGCGCCAGCCACCTCTCCGGGGGTGTGGACACTGAAGCTTTCTTT.

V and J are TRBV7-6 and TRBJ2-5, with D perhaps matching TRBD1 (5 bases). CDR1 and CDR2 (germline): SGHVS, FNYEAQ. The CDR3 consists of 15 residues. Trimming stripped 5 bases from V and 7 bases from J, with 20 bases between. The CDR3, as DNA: TGTGCCAGCAGCCCCCCTGATAGGGCTCAGGGGACCCAGTACTTC. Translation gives CASSPPDRAQGTQYF.

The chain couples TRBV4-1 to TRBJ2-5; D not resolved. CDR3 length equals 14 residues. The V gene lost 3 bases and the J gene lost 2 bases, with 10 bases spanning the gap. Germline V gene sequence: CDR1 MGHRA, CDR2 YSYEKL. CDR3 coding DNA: TGCGCCAGCAGCCACCTAGTGGGTCAAGAGACCCAGTACTTC. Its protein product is CASSHLVGQETQYF.

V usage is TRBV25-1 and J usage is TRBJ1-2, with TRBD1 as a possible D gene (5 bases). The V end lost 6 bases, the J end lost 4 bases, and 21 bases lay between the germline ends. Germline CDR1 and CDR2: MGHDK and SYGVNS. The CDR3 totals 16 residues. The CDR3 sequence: CASRPTSTGSSYGYTF. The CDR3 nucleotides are TGTGCCAGCAGACCCACTTCCACAGGTTCCTCCTATGGCTACACCTTC.

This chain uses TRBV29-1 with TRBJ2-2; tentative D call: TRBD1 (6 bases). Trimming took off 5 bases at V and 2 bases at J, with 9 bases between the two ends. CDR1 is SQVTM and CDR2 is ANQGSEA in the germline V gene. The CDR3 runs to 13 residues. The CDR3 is CSVRTDNTGELFF. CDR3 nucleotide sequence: TGCAGCGTTAGGACAGACAACACCGGGGAGCTGTTTTTT.

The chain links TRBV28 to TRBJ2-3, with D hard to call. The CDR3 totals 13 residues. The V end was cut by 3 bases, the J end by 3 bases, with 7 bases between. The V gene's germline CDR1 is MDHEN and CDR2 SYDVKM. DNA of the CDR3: TGTGCCAGCAGTTTCGGTAGAACAGATACGCAGTATTTT. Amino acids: CASSFGRTDTQYF. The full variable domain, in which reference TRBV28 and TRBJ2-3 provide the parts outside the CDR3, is DVKVTQSSRYLVKRTGEKVFLECVQDMDHENMFWYRQDPGLGLRLIYFSYDVKMKEKGDIPEGYSVSREKKERFSLILESASTNQTSMYLCASSFGRTDTQYFGPGTRLTVL.

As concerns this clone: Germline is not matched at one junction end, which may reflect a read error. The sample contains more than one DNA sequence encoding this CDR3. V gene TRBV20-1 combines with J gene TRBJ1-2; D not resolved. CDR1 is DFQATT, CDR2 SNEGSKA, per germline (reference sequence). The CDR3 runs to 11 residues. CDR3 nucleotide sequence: TGCAGTGCCCACCGGGGTCTGAGCTATACCTTC. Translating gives CSAHRGLSYTF.

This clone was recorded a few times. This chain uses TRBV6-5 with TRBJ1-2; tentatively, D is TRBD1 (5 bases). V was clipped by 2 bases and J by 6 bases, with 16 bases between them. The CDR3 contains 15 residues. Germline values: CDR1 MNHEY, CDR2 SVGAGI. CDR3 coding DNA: TGTGCCAGCAGTTACGCCCTTGGGCAGGGAAATGGCTACACCTTC. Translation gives CASSYALGQGNGYTF.

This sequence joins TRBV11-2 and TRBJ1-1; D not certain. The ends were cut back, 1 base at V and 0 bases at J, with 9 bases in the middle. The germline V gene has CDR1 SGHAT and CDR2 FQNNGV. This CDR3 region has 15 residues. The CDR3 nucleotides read TGTGCCAGCAGCTTAGTTCCGACTGTGAACACTGAAGCTTTCTTT. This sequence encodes CASSLVPTVNTEAFF.

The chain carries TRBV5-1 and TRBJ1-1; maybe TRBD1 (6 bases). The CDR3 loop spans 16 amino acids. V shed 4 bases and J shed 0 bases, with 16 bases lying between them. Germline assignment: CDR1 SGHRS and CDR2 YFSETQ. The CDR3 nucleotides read TGCGCCAGCAGCCTGACAGGAGCACTTATGAACACTGAAGCTTTCTTT. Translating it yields CASSLTGALMNTEAFF.

The CDR3 DNA reads as TGCGCCAGCAGCTTACTGGGCCCAAACACTGAAGCTTTCTTT. Translated, it gives CASSLLGPNTEAFF. The rearrangement uses TRBV5-1 and TRBJ1-1; D is uncertain. The V end lost 2 bases, the J end lost 2 bases, and 10 bases lay between the germline ends. The CDR3 is 14 amino acids. Germline V gives CDR1 SGHRS, CDR2 YFSETQ.

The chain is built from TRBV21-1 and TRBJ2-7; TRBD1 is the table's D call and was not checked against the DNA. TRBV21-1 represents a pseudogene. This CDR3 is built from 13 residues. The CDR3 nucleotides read TGTGCCAGCAGAAGACAGATATCCTACGAGCAGTACTTC. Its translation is CASRRQISYEQYF.

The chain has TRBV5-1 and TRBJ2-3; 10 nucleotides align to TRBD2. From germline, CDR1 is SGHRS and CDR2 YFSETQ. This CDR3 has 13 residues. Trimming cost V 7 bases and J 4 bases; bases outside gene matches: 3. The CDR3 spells CASESGGADTQYF. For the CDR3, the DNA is TGCGCCAGCGAAAGCGGGGGGGCAGATACGCAGTATTTT.

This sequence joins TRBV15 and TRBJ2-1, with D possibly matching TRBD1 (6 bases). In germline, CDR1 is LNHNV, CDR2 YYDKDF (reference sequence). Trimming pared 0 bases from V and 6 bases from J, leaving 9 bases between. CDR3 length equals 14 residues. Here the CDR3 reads CATSRDQGPNEQFF. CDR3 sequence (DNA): TGTGCCACCAGCAGAGATCAGGGGCCCAATGAGCAGTTCTTC.

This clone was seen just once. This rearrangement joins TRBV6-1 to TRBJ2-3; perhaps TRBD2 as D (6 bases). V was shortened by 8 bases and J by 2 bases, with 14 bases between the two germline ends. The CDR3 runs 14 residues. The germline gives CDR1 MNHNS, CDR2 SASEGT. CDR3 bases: TGTGCCAGCGACTGGACGGGGGTCACAGATACGCAGTATTTT. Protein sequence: CASDWTGVTDTQYF.

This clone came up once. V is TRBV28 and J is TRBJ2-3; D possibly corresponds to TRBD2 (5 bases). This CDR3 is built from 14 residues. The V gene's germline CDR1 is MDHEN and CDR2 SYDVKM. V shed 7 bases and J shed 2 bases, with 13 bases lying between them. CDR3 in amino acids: CASNMAGTTDTQYF. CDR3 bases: TGTGCCAGCAATATGGCGGGCACCACAGATACGCAGTATTTT.

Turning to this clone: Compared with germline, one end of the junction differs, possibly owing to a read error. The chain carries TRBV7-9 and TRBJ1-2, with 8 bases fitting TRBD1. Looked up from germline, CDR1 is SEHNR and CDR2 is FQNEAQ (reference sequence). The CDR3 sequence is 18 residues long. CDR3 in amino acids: CSSSLGPRGRGHDYGYTF. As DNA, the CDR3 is TGTTCCAGCAGCTTAGGCCCCAGGGGCAGGGGGCATGACTATGGCTACACCTTC.

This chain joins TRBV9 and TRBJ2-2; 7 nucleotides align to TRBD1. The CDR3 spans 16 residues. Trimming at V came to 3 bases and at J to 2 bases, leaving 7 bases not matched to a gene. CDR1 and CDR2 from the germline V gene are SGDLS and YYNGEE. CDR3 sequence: CASSGLRQGNTGELFF. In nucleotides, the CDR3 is TGTGCCAGCAGCGGTCTCCGACAGGGTAACACCGGGGAGCTGTTTTTT. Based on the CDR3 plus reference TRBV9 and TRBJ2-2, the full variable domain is DSGVTQTPKHLITATGQRVTLRCSPRSGDLSVYWYQQSLDQGLQFLIQYYNGEERAKGNILERFSAQQFPDLHSELNLSSLELGDSALYFCASSGLRQGNTGELFFGEGSRLTVL.

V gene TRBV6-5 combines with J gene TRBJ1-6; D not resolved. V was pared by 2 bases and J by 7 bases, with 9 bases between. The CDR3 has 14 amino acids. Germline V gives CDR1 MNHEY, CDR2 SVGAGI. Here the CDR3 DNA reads TGTGCCAGCAGTTACAGCGTTGGGAATTCACCCCTCCACTTT. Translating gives CASSYSVGNSPLHF.

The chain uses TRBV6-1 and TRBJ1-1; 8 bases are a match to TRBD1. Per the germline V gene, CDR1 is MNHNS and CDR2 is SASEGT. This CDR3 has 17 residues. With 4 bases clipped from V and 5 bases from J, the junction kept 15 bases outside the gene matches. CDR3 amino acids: CASSGRDRNSRRTEAFF. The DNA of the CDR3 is TGTGCCAGCAGTGGTCGGGACAGGAACTCCAGGAGGACTGAAGCTTTCTTT.